The clone carrying this TCR beta chain has more than one count but fewer than ten. This record belongs to a study of blood T cell repertoires in COVID-19. Germline CDR1 is SGHRS and CDR2 is YFSETQ. Trimming at V came to 4 bases and at J to 7 bases, leaving 7 bases not matched to a gene. This CDR3 is 13 amino acids long. Method: immunoSEQ multiplex PCR; TCRdb's copy keeps in-frame clones and lacks some. The table has 160,000 or so clones, approximately 80% seen once. This chain connects TRBV5-1 to TRBJ2-7, with 8 bases aligning to TRBD1. The clonotype originates from a man in his 70s who had recovered from COVID-19. Sequenced input: peripheral blood. The CDR3 nucleotides read TGCGCCAGCAGCCTAACAGGGACAGGAGAGCAGTACTTC. Protein: CASSLTGTGEQYF.